This paragraph covers one T cell receptor (beta chain) sequence. This clone has just one count. This receptor's antigen is unknown. No much larger clonotype is one base removed from it; base qualities were not supplied. This record belongs to a study of PD-1 blockade in classical Hodgkin lymphoma (dated by TCRdb to between 2020 and 2021). As for the study more broadly: Nivolumab dosing was 3 mg/kg intravenously every 2 weeks, continuing until either disease progression or unacceptable toxicity. A peripheral blood immune signature of response to PD-1 blockade in classical Hodgkin lymphoma was defined using TCR beta sequencing and CyTOF. The study at large found these results: CD4+ but not CD8+ TCR diversity rose significantly by C4D1 (p=0.0027 vs p=0.16), most apparent in complete responders (p=0.02). The study was limited to a single clinical trial cohort, and causes of repertoire differences, possibly disease activity or prior therapy, remained undefined. Baseline TCR diversity was reported to be lower in newly diagnosed patients than in healthy donors and to be lower still in relapsed/refractory patients. Lower diversity was seen in patients whose nivolumab began less than 1 year after ASCT, and these patients were left out of later analyses so that immune reconstitution would not confound the results. Trial patients with a complete response had baseline diversity similar to that of newly diagnosed patients, while partial responders and progressors had significantly lower diversity.

From the germline V gene (reference sequence), CDR1 is MNHEY and CDR2 is SMNVEV. From its cysteine to its phenylalanine, the CDR3 spans 14 amino acids. The kept DNA is CDR3 alone, 42 bases in frame from the first base. V loses 1 base of germline sequence and J loses 2 bases, and the interval between the two ends is 8 bases. Genomic DNA was extracted with the Qiagen DNeasy kit from unsorted PBMCs and from negatively selected CD4+ and CD8+ fractions. TCR beta CDR3 regions were amplified by immunoSEQ multiplex PCR using primers annealing to V and J segments. A synthetic immune receptor repertoire was used to minimize amplification bias, and any residual bias was removed computationally once sequencing was done. The study's own analysis went as follows. Custom Python scripts were used to quantify repertoire diversity as the Shannon entropy index. Unsorted, CD4+ and CD8+ repertoires were analyzed separately, except in combined analyses where CD4+ and CD8+ sequences were merged in silico. A clone counted as expanded when the clone's frequency after treatment rose at least 2-fold relative to C1D1, and clones undetected at baseline were given a pseudocount of 0.5. Singleton clones were defined as clones with 0 or 1 copy at C1D1, and non-singleton clones were defined as clones with 2 or more copies. By matching protein sequences in sorted samples from the same patient, clones expanded in unsorted samples were annotated as CD4+, CD8+ or unknown. Diversity changes from C1D1 to C4D1 were tested in paired samples using Wilcoxon tests. In its TCRdb copy, this immuneACCESS table keeps in-frame sequences only and misses some clones. Where compared with another copy, unresolved V genes explain less than half of these, and the others have no known cause. V and J calls and clone size are as listed in that table; D and trimming were resolved from the DNA. The sample table lists tens of thousands of clones, about three quarters of them with a count of one. Jointly, the top ten make up less than 4% of the sample.

The time point label here, explained by the study, means: cycle 2 day 1 (C2D1) of nivolumab. Every trial patient had relapsed following autologous stem cell transplantation, and prior brentuximab vedotin exposure was what differed among cohorts A, B and C. The trial cohort was composed of about 53 patients with relapsed/refractory classical Hodgkin lymphoma, for whom complete response, partial response or progressive disease was recorded as best overall response. Single-agent nivolumab was administered to trial patients in the multi-cohort phase II CheckMate 205 trial. An independent review committee assessed best overall response by applying the 2007 International Working Group response criteria. PBMCs from the trial were collected at three points: immediately before nivolumab initiation (C1D1), and during therapy at cycle 2 day 1 and cycle 4 day 1. Peripheral blood was collected in 8 mL Vacutainer Cell Preparation Tubes, from which PBMCs were isolated by centrifugation and then cryopreserved.

The V and J genes are TRBV27 and TRBJ1-1; the D gene assignment is ambiguous. The sequencing used peripheral blood mononuclear cells (PBMCs), collected before the second cycle of nivolumab. The TCR comes from a human donor with classical Hodgkin lymphoma. The DNA is TGTGCCAGCAGTTTATTCCCAGATAACACTGAAGCTTTCTTT. This is translated as CASSLFPDNTEAFF.